The 29 T cell receptor beta chains below come from one sample, sequenced in a study of cytomegalovirus exposure and HLA in healthy donors. PCR employed 60 Vbeta and 13 Jbeta primers. TCRdb's copy holds only in-frame clones and misses some; the assay was immunoSEQ multiplex PCR. The sample yields approximately 220,000 clones, 82% seen once. The sequencing input was PBMCs. These receptors came from a man aged 40-55 years in good health and CMV-seropositive.

The chain combines TRBV19 with TRBJ2-7, with 7 bases aligning to TRBD2. The CDR3 runs 14 residues. Germline assignment: CDR1 LNHDA and CDR2 SQIVND (reference sequence). V trimming: 4 bases; J trimming: 1 base; junction bases outside the gene matches: 4. Here the CDR3 DNA reads TGTGCCAGTAGTAGGAGTAGCGGGTCCTACGAGCAGTACTTC. It encodes CASSRSSGSYEQYF.

The chain combines TRBV7-8 with TRBJ2-6, with no clear D. This CDR3 has 13 residues. Germline V lookup: CDR1 SGHVS, CDR2 FQNEAQ. V gave up 1 base and J gave up 12 bases, with 10 bases separating them. The DNA for the CDR3 is TGTGCCAGCAGCTTAGGTGTGTCCGGCGTCCTGACTTTC. Amino acid sequence: CASSLGVSGVLTF.

The chain has TRBV4-2 and TRBJ2-1; D gene unclear. Trimming took 1 base from V and 8 from J, leaving 6 bases between them. The germline V gene has CDR1 LGHNA and CDR2 YNFKEQ. CDR3 length equals 12 residues. This CDR3 is CASSQGGHEQFF. The CDR3 DNA reads TGTGCCAGCAGCCAAGGCGGTCATGAGCAGTTCTTC.

The chain employs TRBV27 and TRBJ2-1; 7 positions agree with TRBD2. V was clipped by 5 bases and J by 0 bases; unmatched bases: 4. The CDR3 is 15 residues long. Germline V gene data show CDR1 as MNHEY and CDR2 as SMNVEV (reference sequence). The CDR3 region is CASSTKRGSYNEQFF. CDR3 nucleotides: TGTGCCAGCAGTACCAAGCGGGGCTCCTACAATGAGCAGTTCTTC.

V and J are TRBV5-6 and TRBJ1-2; 8 nucleotides align to TRBD1. V lost 4 bases, J lost 6 bases, and 5 bases stayed unmatched. There are 13 residues in the CDR3. Per the germline V gene, CDR1 is SGHDT and CDR2 is YYEEEE. In nucleotides, the CDR3 is TGTGCCAGCAGCCCGGGGACAGGTAATGGCTACACCTTC. Translation: CASSPGTGNGYTF. Full variable domain (remainder filled in from reference TRBV5-6 and TRBJ1-2): DAGVTQSPTHLIKTRGQQVTLRCSPKSGHDTVSWYQQALGQGPQFIFQYYEEEERQRGNFPDRFSGHQFPNYSSELNVNALLLGDSALYLCASSPGTGNGYTFGSGTRLTVV.

The rearrangement joins TRBV9 to TRBJ1-2, with D possibly TRBD1 on 5 matching bases. V was clipped by 4 bases and J by 4 bases, with 14 bases between them. CDR1 is SGDLS and CDR2 is YYNGEE in the germline V gene. The CDR3 spans 14 residues. CDR3 loop: CASSPRQISYGYTF. The CDR3, as DNA: TGTGCCAGCAGCCCGAGACAGATAAGCTATGGCTACACCTTC.

J is TRBJ2-7 and V is TRBV21-1; the DNA was not compared with TRBD1, the D call given in the table. TRBV21-1 constitutes a pseudogene. This CDR3 has 15 amino acids. CDR3 nucleotide sequence: TGTGCCAGCAGCAAGTACATTAGCAGGGCCTACGAGCAGTACGTC. It codes for CASSKYISRAYEQYV.

The V gene is TRBV18, the J gene TRBJ1-5; D ambiguous. CDR1 and CDR2 (germline): KGHSH, LQKENI. This CDR3 region has 13 residues. V lost 3 bases and J lost 6, with 9 bases in between. The CDR3 region is CASSPEGSQPQHF. As DNA, the CDR3 is TGTGCCAGCTCACCGGAGGGAAGTCAGCCCCAGCATTTT.

The CDR3 DNA follows: TGTGCCAGCAGTGCGTCCGGGACACCGAACACTGAAGCTTTCTTT. It yields the protein CASSASGTPNTEAFF. V usage is TRBV2 and J usage is TRBJ1-1; D is perhaps TRBD1 (6 bases). The V and J ends lost 4 bases and 1 base respectively, with 13 bases between them. Germline values: CDR1 SNHLY, CDR2 FYNNEI. CDR3 size: 15 residues.

The V gene is TRBV10-2, the J gene TRBJ1-5; D might be TRBD1 (6 bases). The V end lost 8 bases, the J end lost 0 bases, and 8 bases lay between the germline ends. This CDR3 is 13 amino acids long. The germline gives CDR1 WSHSY, CDR2 SAAADI. CDR3 nucleotides: TGCGCCAGCCGGGACAATAGCAATCAGCCCCAGCATTTT. Residues: CASRDNSNQPQHF.

V is TRBV6-1 and J is TRBJ2-2, with a possible D match to TRBD1 (8 bases). V was pared by 6 bases and J by 5 bases, with 13 bases between. The CDR3 is made up of 14 amino acids. Germline CDR1 MNHNS, CDR2 SASEGT. The CDR3 DNA reads TGTGCCAGCAGCGGACAGGGAGGGACCGGGGAGCTGTTTTTT. Residues: CASSGQGGTGELFF.

DNA of the CDR3: TGTGCCAGCAGCCCTATCGGAGATACGCAGTATTTT. This gives the protein CASSPIGDTQYF. This chain joins TRBV7-6 and TRBJ2-3; D remains ambiguous. V was shortened by 5 bases and J by 5 bases, with 8 bases between the two germline ends. CDR3 length: 12 residues. The V gene's germline CDR1 is SGHVS and CDR2 FNYEAQ.

V gene TRBV19 combines with J gene TRBJ1-1, with TRBD1 matching over 8 bases. The V segment lost 4 bases and the J segment 0 bases; nucleotides outside the gene matches: 4. The germline V gene encodes CDR1 LNHDA and CDR2 SQIVND (reference sequence). The CDR3 runs to 15 residues. The CDR3 is CASSSRQGLNTEAFF. In nucleotides, the CDR3 is TGTGCCAGTAGTAGTAGACAGGGGCTGAACACTGAAGCTTTCTTT.

CDR3 region: CASSLIGGSTGELFF. CDR3 bases: TGTGCCAGCAGCTTAATAGGTGGGAGCACCGGGGAGCTGTTTTTT. The chain uses TRBV7-3 and TRBJ2-2, with D maybe TRBD2 (5 bases). This CDR3 spans 15 amino acids. CDR1 is SGHTA and CDR2 is FQGTGA in the germline V gene. Trimming shortened V by 1 base and J by 4 bases, and 10 bases separated the two germline ends.

The chain has TRBV29-1 and TRBJ2-1; a weak D match, TRBD1 (6 bases). Germline V gene lookup returns CDR1 SQVTM and CDR2 ANQGSEA. The CDR3 loop spans 14 amino acids. Trimming shortened V by 7 bases and J by 2 bases, and 15 bases separated the two germline ends. CDR3 sequence reads: CSASDRFPYNEQFF. Here the CDR3 DNA reads TGCAGCGCCTCAGACAGGTTCCCCTACAATGAGCAGTTCTTC.

The chain is built from TRBV4-1 and TRBJ2-3, with 10 positions matching TRBD2. The CDR3 length is 18 residues. Germline V gene sequence: CDR1 MGHRA, CDR2 YSYEKL. Trimming cost V 4 bases and J 3 bases; bases outside gene matches: 13. DNA of the CDR3: TGCGCCAGCAGCCCAGAGGGGGTAGCGGGAGGTGGGACAGATACGCAGTATTTT. Translated, it gives CASSPEGVAGGGTDTQYF.

The chain recombines TRBV11-2 with TRBJ1-4, with 8 bases that match TRBD1. There are 11 residues in the CDR3. Germline assignment: CDR1 SGHAT and CDR2 FQNNGV. The V gene end was trimmed by 5 bases and the J gene end by 14 bases; junction bases not matched to a gene: 4. CDR3 DNA: TGTGCCAGCAGCCTCCGGGACAGGCTGTTTTTT. It yields the protein CASSLRDRLFF. Combining the CDR3 with reference TRBV11-2 and TRBJ1-4 gives the whole variable domain EAGVAQSPRYKIIEKRQSVAFWCNPISGHATLYWYQQILGQGPKLLIQFQNNGVVDDSQLPKDRFSAERLKGVDSTLKIQPAKLEDSAVYLCASSLRDRLFFGSGTQLSVL.

The chain recombines TRBV21-1 with TRBJ1-2; the D call in the table, TRBD1, was not verified against the DNA. TRBV21-1 is annotated as a pseudogene. The CDR3 consists of 12 residues. The CDR3 region has the DNA TGTGCCAGCACCCCAACAGCCTATGGCTACACCTTC. Residues: CASTPTAYGYTF.

The rearrangement uses TRBV6-5 and TRBJ2-1; D unclear. Germline-derived CDR1 and CDR2 are MNHEY and SVGAGI. Trimming took 5 bases from V and 7 from J, leaving 15 bases between them. The CDR3 sequence is 14 residues long. In DNA, the CDR3 is TGTGCCAGCAGTCCCCGGTCTCGGAGTAATGAGCAGTTCTTC. It specifies CASSPRSRSNEQFF.

This chain connects TRBV7-9 to TRBJ2-3; 12 nucleotides line up with TRBD2. The CDR3 covers 17 residues. The V segment lost 5 bases and the J segment 2 bases; nucleotides outside the gene matches: 8. Germline assignment: CDR1 SEHNR and CDR2 FQNEAQ (reference sequence). This CDR3 is CASSTTLAGGTTDTQYF. The CDR3 nucleotides are TGTGCCAGCAGCACCACACTAGCGGGAGGTACCACAGATACGCAGTATTTT.

A note on this clone: The identical CDR3 is also encoded by other nucleotide sequences in the sample. The chain employs TRBV9 and TRBJ2-2; D is unresolved. Germline loops: CDR1 SGDLS, CDR2 YYNGEE. This CDR3 is built from 12 residues. Trimming shortened V by 0 bases and J by 6 bases, and 3 bases separated the two germline ends. Written as DNA, the CDR3 is TGTGCCAGCAGCGTAGCAGCCGGGGAGCTGTTTTTT. This gives the protein CASSVAAGELFF.

The chain has TRBV19 and TRBJ2-7; 7 bases agree with TRBD2. Germline CDR1 reads LNHDA; CDR2 reads SQIVND (reference sequence). The ends lost 5 bases at V and 5 bases at J; junction bases unmatched: 9. The CDR3 extends over 14 amino acids. This CDR3 is CASSPTSSVDEQYF. The CDR3 DNA follows: TGTGCCAGTAGTCCGACTAGCTCGGTCGACGAGCAGTACTTC.

The V gene is TRBV13, the J gene TRBJ2-1; TRBD2 matches at 9 bases. This CDR3 contains 15 residues. V lost 4 bases to trimming and J lost 5 bases; unmatched junction nucleotides: 6. The V gene's germline CDR1 is PRHDT and CDR2 FYEKMQ (reference sequence). The CDR3 reads CASSSLAGWDNEQFF. In DNA form, the CDR3 reads TGTGCCAGCAGCTCCCTAGCGGGATGGGACAATGAGCAGTTCTTC.

Here the CDR3 reads CASSRQEDYGYTF. The CDR3 DNA reads as TGTGCCAGCAGTCGGCAGGAGGACTATGGCTACACCTTC. This chain joins TRBV6-1 and TRBJ1-2, with D uncertain. CDR1 is MNHNS, CDR2 SASEGT, per germline. The CDR3 has 13 residues. The V and J ends lost 5 bases and 3 bases respectively, with 10 bases between them.

This rearrangement joins TRBV7-6 to TRBJ2-5; TRBD2 matches 10 bases. This CDR3 is 17 amino acids long. The V gene end was trimmed by 0 bases and the J gene end by 5 bases; junction bases not matched to a gene: 9. Germline V gene sequence: CDR1 SGHVS, CDR2 FNYEAQ. CDR3 region: CASSLAQSGRAAETQYF. DNA for the CDR3: TGTGCCAGCAGCTTAGCGCAGAGCGGGAGGGCCGCGGAGACCCAGTACTTC.

The V gene is TRBV19, the J gene TRBJ2-3; 9 bases map to TRBD2. V was pared by 3 bases and J by 2 bases, with 12 bases of the junction left unmatched. Germline-derived CDR1 and CDR2 are LNHDA and SQIVND (reference sequence). The CDR3 spans 18 residues. CDR3 DNA sequence: TGTGCCAGTAGTATCCGGGGGCGGGAGGGCCTCCACACAGATACGCAGTATTTT. It specifies CASSIRGREGLHTDTQYF.

V usage is TRBV2 and J usage is TRBJ2-1; 7 nucleotides line up with TRBD2. Unmatched junction bases numbered 12, after V lost 4 bases and J lost 6 bases. Germline V CDR1 and CDR2: SNHLY, FYNNEI. The CDR3 runs to 16 residues. The CDR3 sequence: CASSGGAAGLRNEQFF. DNA of the CDR3: TGTGCCAGCAGTGGAGGGGCAGCGGGGCTCCGCAATGAGCAGTTCTTC.

This clone came up a few times. The rearrangement joins TRBV5-6 to TRBJ1-2; 9 bases are a match to TRBD1. This CDR3 spans 13 amino acids. V gave up 3 bases and J gave up 4 bases; unmatched junction bases: 1. In germline, CDR1 is SGHDT, CDR2 YYEEEE. CDR3 nucleotide sequence: TGTGCCAGCAGCTGGGACAGGGCCTATGGCTACACCTTC. Its translation is CASSWDRAYGYTF.

A single count supports this clone. The chain uses TRBV6-5 and TRBJ2-5; perhaps TRBD1 as D (6 bases). Trimming removed 0 bases at V and 1 base at J, with 9 bases between. Germline V gene sequence: CDR1 MNHEY, CDR2 SVGAGI. The CDR3 is 15 amino acids. In DNA, the CDR3 is TGTGCCAGCAGTTACTCGGACAGTCGCCAAGAGACCCAGTACTTC. Its protein product is CASSYSDSRQETQYF.